The 14 T cell receptor beta chains below were found in one sample sequenced in a study of CD8 T cells in Susac syndrome. Reverse transcription used roughly 0.45 to 1 ug RNA and random hexamers. TCRdb reprocessed the immunoSEQ multiplex PCR reads with MiXCR, giving one entry per CDR3 protein. The top ten clones hold over 0.075% of a sample with 150,000 to 200,000 distinct CDR3 sequences, roughly 90% of them seen once. Source material: CD4+ T cells from PBMCs. The receptors stem from a human donor with Susac syndrome.

V is TRBV6-2 or TRBV6-3 and J is TRBJ1-1; D is uncertain. Germline V gives CDR1 MNHEY, CDR2 SVGEGT. CDR3 length: 15 residues. The V and J ends lost 0 bases and 0 bases respectively, with 8 bases between them. The CDR3 nucleotides read TGTGCCAGCAGTTACTCCTCCACCCTGAACACTGAAGCTTTCTTT. Its protein product is CASSYSSTLNTEAFF.

V usage is TRBV18 and J usage is TRBJ2-7, with 9 bases aligning to TRBD1. The CDR3 is 17 residues long. CDR1 is KGHSH and CDR2 is LQKENI in the germline V gene. Unmatched junction bases numbered 9, after V lost 0 bases and J lost 3 bases. The CDR3, as DNA: TGTGCCAGCTCACCACCCTCTGTGGCGGGACAGGGCTACGAGCAGTACTTC. Amino acids: CASSPPSVAGQGYEQYF.

This clonotype is a singleton in its sample. CDR3 sequence (DNA): TGTGCCAGCACCCCAACTAGGAACACCGGGGAGCTGTTTTTT. As protein: CASTPTRNTGELFF. V is TRBV7-3 and J is TRBJ2-2; D is perhaps TRBD2 (5 bases). The germline CDR1 and CDR2 sequences are SGHTA and FQGTGA. V was trimmed by 7 bases and J by 1 base, leaving 10 bases between them. The CDR3 runs 14 residues.

The chain couples TRBV5-1 to TRBJ2-5; 9 bases are shared with TRBD2. Trimming at V came to 6 bases and at J to 4 bases, leaving 7 bases not matched to a gene. The length of the CDR3 is 14 residues. Germline CDR1 reads SGHRS; CDR2 reads YFSETQ. The CDR3 coding sequence is TGCGCCAGCACCACGGCGCGGGAGGGAGAGACCCAGTACTTC. Translation: CASTTAREGETQYF.

The gene calls are TRBV28 and TRBJ2-4, with D perhaps matching TRBD1 or TRBD2 (6 bases each). Trimming took 6 bases from V and 7 from J, leaving 19 bases between them. This CDR3 is 15 amino acids long. Per the germline V gene, CDR1 is MDHEN and CDR2 is SYDVKM. CDR3 protein: CASSRGTMGANIQYF. The CDR3 region has the DNA TGTGCCAGCAGCCGGGGGACAATGGGGGCGAACATTCAGTACTTC.

This clonotype occurred once. The V and J genes are TRBV7-8 and TRBJ1-2, with 9 bases aligning to TRBD1. The CDR3 sequence is 13 residues long. V was pared by 5 bases and J by 6 bases, with 4 bases of the junction left unmatched. Germline values: CDR1 SGHVS, CDR2 FQNEAQ. The CDR3: CASSKRQGDGYTF. In nucleotides, the CDR3 is TGTGCCAGCAGCAAGCGACAGGGGGATGGCTACACCTTC.

The rearrangement links TRBV5-1 to TRBJ1-5; 7 positions agree with TRBD1. Germline V CDR1 and CDR2: SGHRS, YFSETQ. This CDR3 comprises 15 residues. The V gene end was trimmed by 0 bases and the J gene end by 3 bases; junction bases not matched to a gene: 3. CDR3 sequence: CASSLEGQNNQPQHF. The CDR3 nucleotides are TGCGCCAGCAGCTTGGAGGGACAGAACAATCAGCCCCAGCATTTT. Variable domain in full (rest from reference TRBV5-1 and TRBJ1-5): KAGVTQTPRYLIKTRGQQVTLSCSPISGHRSVSWYQQTPGQGLQFLFEYFSETQRNKGNFPGRFSGRQFSNSRSEMNVSTLELGDSALYLCASSLEGQNNQPQHFGDGTRLSIL.

This chain connects TRBV28 to TRBJ2-5; perhaps TRBD1 as D (6 bases). Germline V lookup: CDR1 MDHEN, CDR2 SYDVKM. Trimming removed 5 bases from V and 5 bases from J, with 15 bases in between. The CDR3 has 14 amino acids. DNA of the CDR3: TGTGCCAGCAGTAAACAGGGTCGGCGGGAGACCCAGTACTTC. It specifies CASSKQGRRETQYF.

The chain recombines TRBV28 with TRBJ1-4; 11 bases are shared with TRBD1. Trimming cost V 5 bases and J 6 bases; bases outside gene matches: 5. The V gene's germline CDR1 is MDHEN and CDR2 SYDVKM. This CDR3 has 15 amino acids. The CDR3 DNA follows: TGTGCCAGCAGTGGGGGGACAGGGGGAGATGAAAAACTGTTTTTT. This gives the protein CASSGGTGGDEKLFF.

The gene calls are TRBV29-1 and TRBJ1-1, with a tentative D call TRBD1 (6 bases). This CDR3 contains 11 residues. CDR1 SQVTM and CDR2 ANQGSEA come from the germline V gene. Trimming left V 7 bases short and J 5 bases short, with 11 bases between. CDR3 sequence: CSGTEGTEAFF. The CDR3 nucleotides are TGCAGCGGGACAGAAGGGACTGAAGCTTTCTTT.

This rearrangement joins TRBV7-3 to TRBJ2-7, with 9 bases aligning to TRBD2. The CDR3 is 15 amino acids. J gave up 2 bases and V 2 bases, and 4 bases lay outside the gene matches. CDR1 and CDR2 (germline): SGHTA, FQGTGA. The CDR3 DNA is TGTGCCAGCAGCTTAGAGGCGGGAGGGCCCTACGAGCAGTACTTC. This gives the protein CASSLEAGGPYEQYF.

The chain combines TRBV2 with TRBJ2-1; D is perhaps TRBD2 (6 bases). Trimming cost V 5 bases and J 0 bases, with 11 bases left between them. The CDR3 length is 15 residues. The germline V gene encodes CDR1 SNHLY and CDR2 FYNNEI. CDR3 nucleotides: TGTGCCAGCAGTAGGGGACTGAGCTCCTACAATGAGCAGTTCTTC. This sequence encodes CASSRGLSSYNEQFF. Full variable domain (missing parts from reference TRBV2 and TRBJ2-1): EPEVTQTPSHQVTQMGQEVILRCVPISNHLYFYWYRQILGQKVEFLVSFYNNEISEKSEIFDDQFSVERPDGSNFTLKIRSTKLEDSAMYFCASSRGLSSYNEQFFGPGTRLTVL.

The rearrangement joins TRBV7-9 to TRBJ2-2; TRBD2 matches at 8 bases. Germline CDR1 SEHNR, CDR2 FQNEAQ (reference sequence). V lost 7 bases, J lost 5 bases, and 3 bases stayed unmatched. This CDR3 region has 13 residues. CDR3 protein: CASTPGGTGELFF. Here the CDR3 DNA reads TGTGCCAGCACCCCGGGGGGGACCGGGGAGCTGTTTTTT.

The V call is TRBV20-1, the J call TRBJ1-2, with unresolved D. The V end was cut by 6 bases, the J end by 3 bases, with 14 bases between. The V gene's germline CDR1 is DFQATT and CDR2 SNEGSKA (reference sequence). The CDR3 is 13 residues long. CDR3 nucleotides: TGCAGTGCCCCGAGGTCTGGTGACTATGGCTACACCTTC. It translates to CSAPRSGDYGYTF.